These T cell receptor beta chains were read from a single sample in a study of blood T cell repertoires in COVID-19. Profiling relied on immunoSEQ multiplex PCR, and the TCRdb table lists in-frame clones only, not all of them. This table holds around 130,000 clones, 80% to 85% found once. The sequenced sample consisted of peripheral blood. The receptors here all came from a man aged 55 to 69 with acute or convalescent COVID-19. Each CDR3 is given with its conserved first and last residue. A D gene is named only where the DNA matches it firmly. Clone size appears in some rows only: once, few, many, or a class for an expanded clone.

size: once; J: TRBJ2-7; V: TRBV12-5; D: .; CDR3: CASGLIDRGASYEQYF
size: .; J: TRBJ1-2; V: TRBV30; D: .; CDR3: CAWGPRGDYGYTF
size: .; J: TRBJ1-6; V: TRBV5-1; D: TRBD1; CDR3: CASRGGQGMNSPLHF
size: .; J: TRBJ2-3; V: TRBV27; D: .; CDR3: CASSSNRETDTQYF
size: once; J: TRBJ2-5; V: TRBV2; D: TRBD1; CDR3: CASSEAGTGDLAGFQETQYF
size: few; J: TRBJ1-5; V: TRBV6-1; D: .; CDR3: CASSETGVVKPQHF
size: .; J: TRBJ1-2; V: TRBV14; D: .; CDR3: CASSQVFPPDRNYGYTF
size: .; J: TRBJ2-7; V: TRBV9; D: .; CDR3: CASSISSYEQYF
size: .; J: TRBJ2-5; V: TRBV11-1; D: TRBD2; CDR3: CASSLVERGGEETQYF
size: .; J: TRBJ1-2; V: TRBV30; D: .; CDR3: CAWINLRGGYTF
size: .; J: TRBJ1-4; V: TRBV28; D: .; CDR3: CASSSEGSTNEKLFF
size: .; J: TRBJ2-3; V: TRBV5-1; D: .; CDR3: CASSLVAGATDTQYF
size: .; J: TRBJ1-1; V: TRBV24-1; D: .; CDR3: CATSASGSMNTEAFF
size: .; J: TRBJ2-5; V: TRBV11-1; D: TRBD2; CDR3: CASSLERGGKTQYF
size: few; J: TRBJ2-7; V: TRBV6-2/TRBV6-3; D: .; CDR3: CASSYAGGYEQYF
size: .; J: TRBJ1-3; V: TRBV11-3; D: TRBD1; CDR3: CASSAVQGATIYF
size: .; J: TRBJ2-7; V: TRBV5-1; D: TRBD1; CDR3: CASQPGQGTYEQYF
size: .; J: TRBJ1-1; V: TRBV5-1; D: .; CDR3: CASSLQGGSTEAFF
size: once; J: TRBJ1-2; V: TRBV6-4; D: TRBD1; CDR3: CASSVTGGNFDGYTF
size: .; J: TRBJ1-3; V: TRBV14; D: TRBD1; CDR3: CASSHRQGSGNTIYF
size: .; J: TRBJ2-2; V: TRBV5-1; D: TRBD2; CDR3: CASSLGLAGSTGELFF
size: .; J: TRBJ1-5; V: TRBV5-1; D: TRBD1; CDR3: CASSGGQGGQPQHF
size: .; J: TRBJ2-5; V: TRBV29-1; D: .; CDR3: CSVETSPQYF
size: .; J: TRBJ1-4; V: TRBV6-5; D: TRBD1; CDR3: CASSYSGTGDEKLFF
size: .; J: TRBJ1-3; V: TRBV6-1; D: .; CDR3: CASSEGSTATIYF
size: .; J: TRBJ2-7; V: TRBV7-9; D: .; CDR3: CASSLTQGPSNEQYF
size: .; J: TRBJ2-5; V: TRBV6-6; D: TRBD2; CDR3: CASSTSGPRGAQYF
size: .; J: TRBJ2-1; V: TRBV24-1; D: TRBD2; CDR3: CATSDSGRTNEQFF
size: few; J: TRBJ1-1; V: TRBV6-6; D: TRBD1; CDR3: CASSWDSEAFF
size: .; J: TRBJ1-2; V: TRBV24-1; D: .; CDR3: CATSDPSDYGYTF
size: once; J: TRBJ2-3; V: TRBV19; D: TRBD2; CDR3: CASRNRGTGQKRGLAGGTDTQYF
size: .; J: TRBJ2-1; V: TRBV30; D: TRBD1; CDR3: CAWRWNRGLNEQFF
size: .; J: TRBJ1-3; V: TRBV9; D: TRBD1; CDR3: CASSVMGQGSLSGNTIYF
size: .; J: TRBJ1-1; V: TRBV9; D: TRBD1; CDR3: CASNLIPSGTGQNTEAFF
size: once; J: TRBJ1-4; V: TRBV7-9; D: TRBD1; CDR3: CASSFGQGYEKLFF
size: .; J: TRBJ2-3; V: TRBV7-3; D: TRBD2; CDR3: CASSGSGTSTDTQYF
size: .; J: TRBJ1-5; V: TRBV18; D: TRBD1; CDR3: CASSGGQNSNQPQHF
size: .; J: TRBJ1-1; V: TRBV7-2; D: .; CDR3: CASSRNPGDTEAFF
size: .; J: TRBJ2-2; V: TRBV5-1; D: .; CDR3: CASSLTQGYSGELFF
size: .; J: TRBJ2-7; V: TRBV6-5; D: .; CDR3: CASSYLGSGSYEQYF
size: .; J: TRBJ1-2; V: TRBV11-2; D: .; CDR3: CASSLSPRAVGYGYTF